This TCR beta chain was recorded in a study of blood T cell repertoires in COVID-19. Overall study context: Acute-phase and convalescent COVID-19 samples originated in the United States, Italy and Spain. Sample material is recorded as cDNA or gDNA derived from T cells, B-cell-depleted T cells, or PBMCs.

Germline V gene data show CDR1 as SGHTA and CDR2 as FQGNSA. This CDR3 has 18 amino acids. With 7 bases removed from V and 0 bases from J, the gap between germline ends came to 22 bases. Only in-frame clones appear in the TCRdb table, and some are missing; sequencing was by immunoSEQ multiplex PCR. The data contain about 69,000 clones, approximately 83% of them singletons. This TCR came from an elderly man with acute or convalescent COVID-19. J is TRBJ2-4 and V is TRBV7-2; maybe TRBD2 (5 bases). The sequencing input was peripheral blood. The CDR3 DNA reads TGTGCCAGCACAATACGGGCCCTGGAGGACGGAGCCAAAAACATTCAGTACTTC. Translated, it gives CASTIRALEDGAKNIQYF.